The source of this T cell receptor (beta chain) is a study of CD8 T cells in Susac syndrome. RNA totalling about 0.5 to 1 ug underwent reverse transcription with random hexamers. From the immunoSEQ multiplex PCR reads, TCRdb called clonotypes with MiXCR, one entry per CDR3 protein. Found here are around 200,000 distinct CDR3 sequences, over 85% of them singletons; the top ten hold less than 0.11%. This CDR3 has 14 residues. The germline V gene has CDR1 SNHLY and CDR2 FYNNEI. After removal of 4 bases from V and 2 bases from J, the junction contained 5 bases not matched to a gene. Healthy donors acted as controls, with matching for age and sex. TEMRA cells were FACS-enriched, while CD8+ and CD4+ T cells were negatively isolated.

The chain joins TRBV2 to TRBJ2-7; 7 nucleotides agree with TRBD2. The receptor was isolated from a human donor in good health. The sequencing input was CD4+ T cells from PBMCs. The CDR3 here is CASSVGGDAYEQYF. DNA for the CDR3: TGTGCCAGCAGTGTGGGAGGGGACGCCTACGAGCAGTACTTC.